This T cell receptor (beta chain) was recovered during a study of T cells in Graves' hyperthyroidism and ophthalmopathy. RNA transcripts were the template for amplifying TCR beta CDR3 regions. An initial round of RT-PCR targeting the TCR CDR3 relied on the HTBI primer set. From the multiplex PCR reads, TCRdb called clonotypes with MiXCR, one entry per CDR3 protein. The sample includes 450,000 to 700,000 distinct CDR3 sequences, around 45% of them seen just once. Ten or more counts support this clonotype. With 8 bases removed from V and 2 bases from J, the gap between germline ends came to 10 bases. The CDR3 runs to 13 residues. Germline loops: CDR1 SQVTM, CDR2 ANQGSEA.

The chain couples TRBV29-1 to TRBJ1-6, with a possible D match to TRBD1 (6 bases). The clonotype originates from a woman aged 18 to 35 with Graves' hyperthyroidism. The source material was peripheral blood or thyroid tissue (not recorded which). CDR3 coding DNA: TGCAGCTACAGGGAGGCCTATAATTCACCCCTCCACTTT. Its protein product is CSYREAYNSPLHF.